Below, 10 T cell receptor beta chains from the same sample are listed, as sequenced in a study of OX40 agonist ivuxolimab in advanced cancers. Measured with immunoSEQ multiplex PCR; TCRdb has only the in-frame clones, and not every one. The data show about 35,000 clones, 84% seen once. The material sequenced was CD4+ or CD8+ T cells sorted from blood, taken in a trial of the OX40 agonist ivuxolimab. These receptor sequences come from an adult with an advanced solid tumor such as melanoma, head and neck, liver or kidney cancer.

This chain connects TRBV7-2 to TRBJ1-3; D is unclear. Trimming removed 5 bases at V and 0 bases at J, with 8 bases between. The CDR3 sequence is 14 residues long. Germline CDR1 reads SGHTA; CDR2 reads FQGNSA. Here the CDR3 DNA reads TGTGCCAGCAGCACGGGCCTCTCTGGAAACACCATATATTTT. It encodes CASSTGLSGNTIYF.

The rearrangement uses TRBV6-1 and TRBJ1-5; D unclear. V lost 4 bases to trimming and J lost 1 base, with 2 bases between them. Per germline, CDR1 MNHNS and CDR2 SASEGT. The CDR3 consists of 12 residues. CDR3 DNA sequence: TGTGCCAGCAGTGTGAGCAATCAGCCCCAGCATTTT. Its translation: CASSVSNQPQHF.

V and J are TRBV5-1 and TRBJ2-1, with D hard to call. The CDR3 runs to 16 residues. CDR1 and CDR2 from the germline V gene are SGHRS and YFSETQ. Trimming shortened V by 8 bases and J by 2 bases, and 20 bases separated the two germline ends. The CDR3 protein is CASTREPKTAYNEQFF. The DNA of the CDR3 is TGCGCCAGTACGAGAGAGCCCAAGACCGCCTACAATGAGCAGTTCTTC.

This clone has just one count. The chain carries TRBV12-5 and TRBJ2-5, with TRBD2 matching over 9 bases. Trimming removed 6 bases from V and 5 bases from J; junction bases left unmatched: 4. CDR3 size: 13 residues. Germline CDR1 and CDR2: LGHNT and FRNRAP. The CDR3: CASGHSGGETQYF. The DNA for the CDR3 is TGTGCTAGTGGCCACAGCGGGGGGGAGACCCAGTACTTC.

The chain employs TRBV9 and TRBJ1-6, with D maybe TRBD1 (6 bases). V was trimmed by 3 bases and J by 6 bases, leaving 10 bases between them. The CDR3 extends over 14 amino acids. Germline V CDR1 and CDR2: SGDLS, YYNGEE. The CDR3 here is CASSALDSNSPLHF. The CDR3 bases are TGTGCCAGCAGCGCCTTGGACAGTAATTCACCCCTCCACTTT. Drawing the rest from reference TRBV9 and TRBJ1-6, the complete variable domain is DSGVTQTPKHLITATGQRVTLRCSPRSGDLSVYWYQQSLDQGLQFLIQYYNGEERAKGNILERFSAQQFPDLHSELNLSSLELGDSALYFCASSALDSNSPLHFGNGTRLTVT.

The chain joins TRBV7-6 to TRBJ2-3; D remains unclear. Germline CDR1 reads SGHVS; CDR2 reads FNYEAQ. Trimming took 5 bases from V and 4 from J, leaving 7 bases between them. CDR3 length: 12 amino acids. The CDR3 nucleotides are TGTGCCAGCAGCAGGGATGCAGATACGCAGTATTTT. Protein: CASSRDADTQYF.

The chain joins TRBV15 to TRBJ1-3; maybe TRBD1 (5 bases). CDR3 length equals 16 residues. The V gene lost 3 bases and the J gene lost 0 bases, with 12 bases spanning the gap. Germline CDR1 is LNHNV and CDR2 is YYDKDF (reference sequence). The CDR3 sequence: CATSRQSGISGNTIYF. CDR3 DNA: TGTGCCACCAGCAGGCAGTCAGGGATCTCTGGAAACACCATATATTTT.

The chain is built from TRBV9 and TRBJ2-2; D is perhaps TRBD1 or TRBD2 (5 bases each). Per the germline V gene, CDR1 is SGDLS and CDR2 is YYNGEE. The CDR3 contains 15 residues. V was cut by 0 bases and J by 6 bases, with 12 bases left in between. The DNA for the CDR3 is TGTGCCAGCAGCGTAGCTGGGACCCCCCCCGGGGAGCTGTTTTTT. It codes for CASSVAGTPPGELFF. The full variable domain, rest sourced from reference TRBV9 and TRBJ2-2, is DSGVTQTPKHLITATGQRVTLRCSPRSGDLSVYWYQQSLDQGLQFLIQYYNGEERAKGNILERFSAQQFPDLHSELNLSSLELGDSALYFCASSVAGTPPGELFFGEGSRLTVL.

This chain uses TRBV15 with TRBJ1-4, with D uncertain. V was shortened by 0 bases and J by 7 bases, with 18 bases between the two germline ends. Germline V CDR1 and CDR2: LNHNV, YYDKDF (reference sequence). The CDR3 extends over 17 amino acids. The CDR3 protein is CATSRESIRGLGEKLFF. As DNA, the CDR3 is TGTGCCACCAGCAGAGAATCCATTCGGGGTTTGGGTGAAAAACTGTTTTTT.

The chain has TRBV6-5 and TRBJ1-1, with 7 positions matching TRBD1. The ends lost 6 bases at V and 1 base at J; junction bases unmatched: 5. CDR1 MNHEY and CDR2 SVGAGI come from the germline V gene. The CDR3 covers 14 residues. CDR3 residues: CASRFRDRNTEAFF. The DNA of the CDR3 is TGTGCCAGCAGATTCCGGGACAGGAACACTGAAGCTTTCTTT.